The source of this TCR beta chain is a study of OX40 agonist ivuxolimab in advanced cancers. Study-level information: Ivuxolimab, an agonist antibody against OX40 (CD134), was given to patients. Partial responses were achieved by three patients, of whom one had hepatocellular carcinoma and two had cutaneous melanoma.

Assay used: immunoSEQ multiplex PCR; TCRdb lists only in-frame clones, some missing. The data contain about 80,000 clones, around 92% of them seen just once; the ten biggest clones take up 7% to 9.5%. The CDR3 covers 15 residues. Germline V gene sequence: CDR1 SEHNR, CDR2 FQNEAQ (reference sequence). The V gene end was trimmed by 4 bases and the J gene end by 7 bases; junction bases not matched to a gene: 7. This sample comprised CD4+ or CD8+ T cells sorted from blood, obtained in a trial of the OX40 agonist ivuxolimab. The receptor was derived from an adult with an advanced solid tumor such as melanoma, head and neck, liver or kidney cancer. The chain recombines TRBV7-9 with TRBJ1-6; 7 positions agree with TRBD1. The CDR3 nucleotides read TGTGCCAGCAGCTCCAGGGGGTCCGACAATTCACCCCTCCACTTT. Amino acid sequence: CASSSRGSDNSPLHF.